These 32 T cell receptor beta chains came from one sample sequenced in a study of T cell changes during pregnancy in multiple sclerosis. This table comes from immunoSEQ multiplex PCR, and its TCRdb copy is limited to in-frame clones, with some not included. The sample has 90,000 or so clones; roughly 90% are singletons. The sample was peripheral blood, taken in the first trimester of pregnancy. All receptors come from a female donor with multiple sclerosis, enrolled in a pregnancy study.

The chain is built from TRBV18 and TRBJ2-5; 9 bases match TRBD1. CDR3 length: 12 residues. V shed 10 bases and J 6 bases; nucleotides not matched to a gene: 6. The germline V gene has CDR1 KGHSH and CDR2 LQKENI. The CDR3 region is CATRDREKTQYF. The CDR3 coding sequence is TGTGCCACCCGGGACAGGGAAAAGACCCAGTACTTC.

The chain recombines TRBV2 with TRBJ2-7; weak D call: TRBD1 (6 bases). Trimming took 3 bases from V and 2 from J, leaving 11 bases between them. The CDR3 covers 14 residues. Germline-derived CDR1 and CDR2 are SNHLY and FYNNEI. The CDR3: CASSETGLTYEQYF. As DNA, the CDR3 is TGTGCCAGCAGTGAGACAGGACTTACCTACGAGCAGTACTTC. Full variable domain (missing parts from reference TRBV2 and TRBJ2-7): EPEVTQTPSHQVTQMGQEVILRCVPISNHLYFYWYRQILGQKVEFLVSFYNNEISEKSEIFDDQFSVERPDGSNFTLKIRSTKLEDSAMYFCASSETGLTYEQYFGPGTRLTVT.

The rearrangement uses TRBV28 and TRBJ1-4; 12 bases align to TRBD1. The germline V gene has CDR1 MDHEN and CDR2 SYDVKM. This CDR3 region has 15 residues. Germline trimming cut 1 base from V and 10 bases from J; bases unmatched to any gene: 4. CDR3: CASSLFGTGGGKLFF. The CDR3 nucleotides read TGTGCCAGCAGTTTATTCGGGACAGGGGGCGGAAAACTGTTTTTT. Drawing the rest from reference TRBV28 and TRBJ1-4, the complete variable domain is DVKVTQSSRYLVKRTGEKVFLECVQDMDHENMFWYRQDPGLGLRLIYFSYDVKMKEKGDIPEGYSVSREKKERFSLILESASTNQTSMYLCASSLFGTGGGKLFFGSGTQLSVL.

This clone turned up a few times. J is TRBJ1-2 and V is TRBV5-1, with 8 bases lining up with TRBD1. The J segment lost 3 bases and the V segment lost 5 bases, leaving 6 bases of the junction unmatched. The CDR3 spans 14 residues. Per the germline V gene, CDR1 is SGHRS and CDR2 is YFSETQ. The CDR3 sequence: CASRNLQGDYGYTF. The CDR3 nucleotides are TGCGCCAGCAGAAATCTACAGGGGGACTATGGCTACACCTTC.

V and J are TRBV5-6 and TRBJ1-2, with D tentatively TRBD1 (5 bases). V was shortened by 0 bases and J by 6 bases, with 21 bases between the two germline ends. The CDR3 has 17 residues. CDR1 and CDR2 (germline): SGHDT, YYEEEE. The CDR3 DNA sequence: TGTGCCAGCAGCTTGGGCCCCCAGGGCTCCCCCAAGAATGGCTACACCTTC. Its protein is CASSLGPQGSPKNGYTF. The variable domain in full, with the rest retrieved from reference TRBV5-6 and TRBJ1-2, is DAGVTQSPTHLIKTRGQQVTLRCSPKSGHDTVSWYQQALGQGPQFIFQYYEEEERQRGNFPDRFSGHQFPNYSSELNVNALLLGDSALYLCASSLGPQGSPKNGYTFGSGTRLTVV.

This clone occurred a few times. The chain joins TRBV5-6 to TRBJ1-1; a possible D gene is TRBD1 (5 bases). This CDR3 is 14 amino acids long. Germline V gives CDR1 SGHDT, CDR2 YYEEEE. With 0 bases removed from V and 0 bases from J, the gap between germline ends came to 6 bases. CDR3 residues: CASSLGGLNTEAFF. CDR3 coding DNA: TGTGCCAGCAGCTTGGGGGGCTTGAACACTGAAGCTTTCTTT.

The V call is TRBV4-3, the J call TRBJ2-3, with D tentatively TRBD2 (6 bases). The germline V and J ends were trimmed by 8 bases and 3 bases, with 12 bases remaining between them. This CDR3 region has 13 residues. Germline CDR1 and CDR2: LGHNA and YSLEER. The CDR3 loop reads CASGGGVTDTQYF. The CDR3 DNA reads as TGCGCCAGCGGAGGAGGGGTAACAGATACGCAGTATTTT.

The chain employs TRBV30 and TRBJ2-5, with D possibly matching TRBD2 (7 bases). V lost 4 bases to trimming and J lost 8 bases, with 20 bases between them. This CDR3 contains 14 residues. CDR1 and CDR2 from the germline V gene are GTSNPN and SVGIG (reference sequence). CDR3 bases: TGTGCCTGGACCCTAGGGGGGGGAGGGTATACCCAGTACTTC. It specifies CAWTLGGGGYTQYF.

The V gene is TRBV19, the J gene TRBJ2-7; 9 bases are shared with TRBD1. Germline lookup yields CDR1 LNHDA and CDR2 SQIVND (reference sequence). The junction had 9 bases not matched to a gene; V was cut back by 5 bases and J by 1 base. There are 16 residues in the CDR3. The CDR3 coding sequence is TGTGCCAGTAGTGGCGGGACAGGGATCGGGTCCTACGAGCAGTACTTC. It specifies CASSGGTGIGSYEQYF.

The rearrangement uses TRBV29-1 and TRBJ2-1, with no clear D. The CDR3 length is 11 residues. The germline V gene has CDR1 SQVTM and CDR2 ANQGSEA. The V and J ends lost 2 bases and 5 bases respectively, with 4 bases between them. This CDR3 reads CSVEINNEQFF. Here the CDR3 DNA reads TGCAGCGTTGAAATTAACAATGAGCAGTTCTTC.

The chain links TRBV2 to TRBJ2-1; 13 nucleotides align to TRBD2. The CDR3 loop spans 16 amino acids. J was trimmed by 7 bases and V by 2 bases; bases with no gene match: 5. Germline V lookup: CDR1 SNHLY, CDR2 FYNNEI. The CDR3 loop reads CASSEQPGLAGNEQFF. The CDR3 bases are TGTGCCAGCAGTGAACAACCGGGACTAGCGGGGAATGAGCAGTTCTTC.

This chain links TRBV6-1 with TRBJ1-1; no reliable D call. The CDR3 runs 14 residues. From germline, CDR1 is MNHNS and CDR2 SASEGT. Trimming pared 7 bases from V and 0 bases from J, leaving 12 bases between. CDR3 amino acids: CASTAWRMNTEAFF. The DNA for the CDR3 is TGTGCCAGCACGGCTTGGCGGATGAACACTGAAGCTTTCTTT.

The gene calls are TRBV4-3 and TRBJ1-3; 11 bases align to TRBD1. J was trimmed by 3 bases and V by 3 bases; bases with no gene match: 10. Germline V CDR1 and CDR2: LGHNA, YSLEER. The CDR3 totals 18 residues. In nucleotides, the CDR3 is TGCGCCAGCAGCCAGGGTACCGGGACAGGGGGACTTGGAAACACCATATATTTT. The encoded protein is CASSQGTGTGGLGNTIYF.

The genes are TRBV25-1 and TRBJ2-4, with D uncertain. Germline values: CDR1 MGHDK, CDR2 SYGVNS. V was pared by 3 bases and J by 2 bases, with 11 bases between. This CDR3 comprises 15 residues. This CDR3 reads CASSDRSGPKNIQYF. CDR3 DNA sequence: TGTGCCAGCAGTGATCGAAGTGGGCCCAAAAACATTCAGTACTTC.

This clone was picked up one time. This chain uses TRBV7-2 with TRBJ1-3; possibly TRBD1 for D (5 bases). CDR1 and CDR2 from the germline V gene are SGHTA and FQGNSA. This CDR3 contains 17 residues. V was shortened by 4 bases and J by 0 bases, with 16 bases between the two germline ends. CDR3 sequence: CASSSTGAFGSGNTIYF. DNA of the CDR3: TGTGCCAGCAGCTCTACAGGCGCCTTTGGCTCTGGAAACACCATATATTTT.

The genes are TRBV11-2 and TRBJ1-1; D unclear. V was trimmed by 1 base and J by 4 bases, leaving 10 bases between them. Germline values: CDR1 SGHAT, CDR2 FQNNGV. The CDR3 has 14 amino acids. The CDR3 region has the DNA TGTGCCAGCAGCTTAGTGCAGATTTCCACTGAAGCTTTCTTT. Translation gives CASSLVQISTEAFF.

The CDR3 coding sequence is TGTGCCAGTAGTATAGTATTTCAGGTAGACGAGCAGTACTTC. It encodes CASSIVFQVDEQYF. The genes are TRBV19 and TRBJ2-7; no clear D. Germline CDR1 and CDR2: LNHDA and SQIVND (reference sequence). Trimming removed 1 base at V and 5 bases at J, with 12 bases between. The CDR3 spans 14 residues.

The chain carries TRBV19 and TRBJ2-3, with D tentatively TRBD2 (6 bases). Germline CDR1 reads LNHDA; CDR2 reads SQIVND (reference sequence). This CDR3 spans 14 amino acids. Trimming pared 4 bases from V and 0 bases from J, leaving 8 bases between. The CDR3 loop is CASSTGTSTDTQYF. The CDR3 DNA reads as TGTGCCAGTAGTACGGGGACTAGCACAGATACGCAGTATTTT.

The CDR3 DNA reads as TGTGCCAGTTCCCTGGACTGGAGGTATGGCTACACCTTC. It specifies CASSLDWRYGYTF. The gene calls are TRBV19 and TRBJ1-2; D is unclear. This CDR3 comprises 13 residues. V lost 8 bases and J 5 bases, leaving 15 bases between the germline ends. Germline V gives CDR1 LNHDA, CDR2 SQIVND (reference sequence). The full variable domain, rest sourced from reference TRBV19 and TRBJ1-2, is DGGITQSPKYLFRKEGQNVTLSCEQNLNHDAMYWYRQDPGQGLRLIYYSQIVNDFQKGDIAEGYSVSREKKESFPLTVTSAQKNPTAFYLCASSLDWRYGYTFGSGTRLTVV.

The rearrangement joins TRBV6-6 to TRBJ2-7, with 15 bases lining up with TRBD2. There are 15 residues in the CDR3. V was pared by 5 bases and J by 3 bases, with 2 bases of the junction left unmatched. Germline CDR1 MNHNY, CDR2 SVGAGI (reference sequence). The CDR3 region is CASSPGLAGGYEQYF. The CDR3 bases are TGTGCCAGCAGTCCGGGACTAGCGGGAGGCTACGAGCAGTACTTC.

V and J are TRBV19 and TRBJ1-1; no reliable D call. Germline values: CDR1 LNHDA, CDR2 SQIVND (reference sequence). Trimming pared 7 bases from V and 1 base from J, leaving 10 bases between. The CDR3 contains 13 residues. The CDR3 sequence is CASTYTGNTEAFF. CDR3 in DNA: TGTGCCAGTACCTATACGGGGAACACTGAAGCTTTCTTT.

This chain uses TRBV4-1 with TRBJ1-2; 7 nucleotides agree with TRBD1. J lost 2 bases, V lost 1 base, and 10 bases had no gene match. Germline V gene lookup returns CDR1 MGHRA and CDR2 YSYEKL. The CDR3 has 17 amino acids. This chain's CDR3 is CASSQVGRGTENYGYTF. The CDR3 DNA reads TGCGCCAGCAGCCAAGTTGGCAGGGGGACAGAAAACTATGGCTACACCTTC.

This sequence joins TRBV7-9 and TRBJ1-2; 8 bases line up with TRBD1. Germline loops: CDR1 SEHNR, CDR2 FQNEAQ (reference sequence). The junction had 6 bases not matched to a gene; V was cut back by 1 base and J by 8 bases. The CDR3 is made up of 14 amino acids. CDR3 protein: CASSLGTGKSGYTF. As DNA, the CDR3 is TGTGCCAGCAGCTTAGGGACAGGGAAGAGCGGCTACACCTTC.

The chain has TRBV7-6 and TRBJ1-3, with TRBD1 identical over 10 bases. V shed 5 bases, J shed 3 bases, and the junction held 4 bases outside the gene matches. Germline CDR1 reads SGHVS; CDR2 reads FNYEAQ. CDR3 length: 15 residues. CDR3 coding DNA: TGTGCCAGCAGCGCCGACAGGGGGCTTGGAAACACCATATATTTT. It is translated as CASSADRGLGNTIYF.

The chain joins TRBV10-2 to TRBJ1-4; 11 nucleotides align to TRBD1. The CDR3 covers 16 residues. Germline values: CDR1 WSHSY, CDR2 SAAADI. The trim removed 7 bases at V and 8 bases at J, leaving 12 bases unmatched. CDR3 amino acids: CASKGSGQGAREKLFF. As DNA, the CDR3 is TGCGCCAGCAAGGGGTCTGGACAGGGGGCGAGGGAAAAACTGTTTTTT.

The chain links TRBV27 to TRBJ2-7, with 8 bases aligning to TRBD1. CDR3 length: 13 residues. The V and J ends lost 6 bases and 6 bases, in that order; junction bases with no gene match: 7. CDR1 MNHEY and CDR2 SMNVEV come from the germline V gene (reference sequence). The CDR3 DNA reads TGTGCCAGCAGGCTAGGACAGGGTGGCGAGCAGTACTTC. As protein: CASRLGQGGEQYF.

The rearrangement links TRBV30 to TRBJ2-1, with D possibly matching TRBD2 (5 bases). V lost 5 bases, J lost 7 bases, and 12 bases lay in between. The CDR3 is 12 residues long. Germline V CDR1 and CDR2: GTSNPN, SVGIG (reference sequence). The CDR3 nucleotides are TGTGCCTGGTCCCTAGGAGGTAATGAGCAGTTCTTC. Its translation is CAWSLGGNEQFF. Combining the CDR3 with reference TRBV30 and TRBJ2-1 gives the whole variable domain SQTIHQWPATLVQPVGSPLSLECTVEGTSNPNLYWYRQAAGRGLQLLFYSVGIGQISSEVPQNLSASRPQDRQFILSSKKLLLSDSGFYLCAWSLGGNEQFFGPGTRLTVL.

The chain links TRBV12-5 to TRBJ2-2; 9 bases are a match to TRBD2. After removal of 8 bases from V and 4 bases from J, the junction contained 5 bases not matched to a gene. Germline V gene sequence: CDR1 LGHNT, CDR2 FRNRAP. This CDR3 spans 14 amino acids. DNA for the CDR3: TGTGCTAGTTCCTCGGGACTAGCCACCGGGGAGCTGTTTTTT. Protein product: CASSSGLATGELFF.

V usage is TRBV27 and J usage is TRBJ2-5, with D possibly matching TRBD2 (7 bases). V gave up 11 bases and J gave up 5 bases, with 15 bases separating them. The CDR3 sequence is 12 residues long. The germline CDR1 and CDR2 sequences are MNHEY and SMNVEV (reference sequence). Here the CDR3 reads CASRGAGETQYF. The CDR3 bases are TGTGCCTCTCGGGGGGCGGGGGAGACCCAGTACTTC.

The chain recombines TRBV6-1 with TRBJ1-4; D remains unclear. The CDR3 contains 15 residues. Germline V gives CDR1 MNHNS, CDR2 SASEGT. Trimming took 6 bases from V and 0 from J, leaving 11 bases between them. This chain's CDR3 is CASSRAFATNEKLFF. The CDR3 nucleotides are TGTGCCAGCAGCCGAGCCTTTGCAACTAATGAAAAACTGTTTTTT.

The chain joins TRBV28 to TRBJ2-7; D is possibly TRBD2 (6 bases). The CDR3 runs 16 residues. Germline values: CDR1 MDHEN, CDR2 SYDVKM. With 2 bases removed from V and 5 bases from J, the gap between germline ends came to 19 bases. The CDR3 coding sequence is TGTGCCAGCAGTTTAAACTATCGGGCTAGGAGGGACGAGCAGTACTTC. This translates into CASSLNYRARRDEQYF.

The chain uses TRBV30 and TRBJ2-7, with 10 bases that match TRBD2. The ends lost 4 bases at V and 7 bases at J; junction bases unmatched: 16. This CDR3 has 16 residues. The germline V gene encodes CDR1 GTSNPN and CDR2 SVGIG (reference sequence). The CDR3 spells CAWTLVPQREGGEQYF. The CDR3 DNA reads as TGTGCCTGGACCCTTGTCCCTCAGCGGGAGGGGGGGGAGCAGTACTTC.